The rows below give T cell receptor beta chains drawn from one sample of a study of blood T cell repertoires in COVID-19. Profiled with immunoSEQ multiplex PCR; TCRdb holds only in-frame clones, not every one. Of about 260,000 clones in the sample, about nine tenths were seen once. What was sequenced was peripheral blood. These receptors all stem from a woman aged 25-40 years with COVID-19, enrolled during active disease. Each CDR3 is given with its conserved first and last residue. A D gene is named only where the DNA matches it firmly. Clone size is stated in some rows and not others, as once, few, many or a class when expanded.

CDR3aa: CSASGTSGGSYEQYF; CDR3nt: TGCAGTGCTAGTGGGACTAGCGGGGGTTCCTACGAGCAGTACTTC; abundance: once; j_gene: TRBJ2-7; len: 15; d_gene: TRBD2; v_gene: TRBV20-1
CDR3aa: CAWSGGLVTGELFF; CDR3nt: TGTGCCTGGAGTGGGGGGCTGGTGACCGGGGAGCTGTTTTTT; abundance: .; j_gene: TRBJ2-2; len: 14; d_gene: .; v_gene: TRBV30
CDR3aa: CASSFQLAVSSYNEQFF; CDR3nt: TGTGCCAGCAGCTTCCAATTAGCGGTGAGCTCCTACAATGAGCAGTTCTTC; abundance: .; j_gene: TRBJ2-1; len: 17; d_gene: .; v_gene: TRBV7-2
CDR3aa: CASSEDSMQPQHF; CDR3nt: TGCGCCAGCAGCGAGGACTCAATGCAGCCCCAGCATTTT; abundance: .; j_gene: TRBJ1-5; len: 13; d_gene: .; v_gene: TRBV5-1
CDR3aa: CASSSPWGRADQPQHF; CDR3nt: TGTGCCAGCAGTTCCCCCTGGGGCAGGGCGGATCAGCCCCAGCATTTT; abundance: few; j_gene: TRBJ1-5; len: 16; d_gene: .; v_gene: TRBV28
CDR3aa: CASSLSGSSYNEQFF; CDR3nt: TGTGCCAGCAGTCTTAGCGGGAGCTCCTACAATGAGCAGTTCTTC; abundance: .; j_gene: TRBJ2-1; len: 15; d_gene: TRBD2; v_gene: TRBV7-3
CDR3aa: CASSLQQGTSWDTGELFF; CDR3nt: TGTGCCAGCAGTTTACAACAGGGGACCAGTTGGGACACCGGGGAGCTGTTTTTT; abundance: .; j_gene: TRBJ2-2; len: 18; d_gene: TRBD1; v_gene: TRBV27
CDR3aa: CASSRGLDNEQFF; CDR3nt: TGTGCCAGCAGCCGAGGGTTGGACAATGAGCAGTTCTTC; abundance: .; j_gene: TRBJ2-1; len: 13; d_gene: .; v_gene: TRBV6-2/TRBV6-3
CDR3aa: CAISDRAGVVEQYF; CDR3nt: TGTGCCATCAGTGACAGGGCGGGAGTTGTCGAGCAGTACTTC; abundance: .; j_gene: TRBJ2-7; len: 14; d_gene: TRBD2; v_gene: TRBV10-3
CDR3aa: CASSEVGTGDLTGELFF; CDR3nt: TGTGCCAGCAGTGAAGTCGGGACAGGCGATCTCACCGGGGAGCTGTTTTTT; abundance: .; j_gene: TRBJ2-2; len: 17; d_gene: TRBD1; v_gene: TRBV6-1
CDR3aa: CASEGQTVIMNTEAFF; CDR3nt: TGTGCCAGTGAGGGACAGACAGTAATCATGAACACTGAAGCTTTCTTT; abundance: .; j_gene: TRBJ1-1; len: 16; d_gene: TRBD1; v_gene: TRBV2
CDR3aa: CASSAERGTTDTQYF; CDR3nt: TGCGCCAGCAGCGCCGAGCGGGGGACCACAGATACGCAGTATTTT; abundance: .; j_gene: TRBJ2-3; len: 15; d_gene: TRBD2; v_gene: TRBV5-1
CDR3aa: CATSDKREVSYNEQFF; CDR3nt: TGTGCCACCAGTGATAAGAGGGAGGTGTCCTACAATGAGCAGTTCTTC; abundance: .; j_gene: TRBJ2-1; len: 16; d_gene: .; v_gene: TRBV24-1
CDR3aa: CASSATGTDTQYF; CDR3nt: TGTGCCAGCAGCGCTACAGGGACAGATACGCAGTATTTT; abundance: .; j_gene: TRBJ2-3; len: 13; d_gene: .; v_gene: TRBV7-3
CDR3aa: CASSFMPRQGWNTEAFF; CDR3nt: TGTGCCAGCAGTTTTATGCCTAGACAGGGGTGGAACACTGAAGCTTTCTTT; abundance: .; j_gene: TRBJ1-1; len: 17; d_gene: TRBD1; v_gene: TRBV28
CDR3aa: CASSYPGGNKNIQYF; CDR3nt: TGTGCCAGCAGTTACCCGGGGGGCAACAAAAACATTCAGTACTTC; abundance: few; j_gene: TRBJ2-4; len: 15; d_gene: .; v_gene: TRBV6-2/TRBV6-3
CDR3aa: CASSMAGAETQYF; CDR3nt: TGTGCCAGTAGTATGGCGGGAGCCGAGACCCAGTACTTC; abundance: .; j_gene: TRBJ2-5; len: 13; d_gene: TRBD2; v_gene: TRBV19
CDR3aa: CASSQDRTIPNEQFF; CDR3nt: TGCGCCAGCAGCCAAGATAGAACCATTCCCAATGAGCAGTTCTTC; abundance: .; j_gene: TRBJ2-1; len: 15; d_gene: .; v_gene: TRBV4-3
CDR3aa: CASSLQGNTEAFF; CDR3nt: TGTGCCAGCAGCTTACAGGGGAACACTGAAGCTTTCTTT; abundance: .; j_gene: TRBJ1-1; len: 13; d_gene: .; v_gene: TRBV4-2
CDR3aa: CASSPEAAYEQYF; CDR3nt: TGTGCCAGCAGCCCTGAAGCGGCCTACGAGCAGTACTTC; abundance: .; j_gene: TRBJ2-7; len: 13; d_gene: .; v_gene: TRBV3-1/TRBV3-2
CDR3aa: CASSLQGGHNEQFF; CDR3nt: TGTGCCAGCAGCTTACAGGGGGGCCACAATGAGCAGTTCTTC; abundance: .; j_gene: TRBJ2-1; len: 14; d_gene: .; v_gene: TRBV7-8
CDR3aa: CASRQYMNTEAFF; CDR3nt: TGTGCCAGCAGGCAGTACATGAACACTGAAGCTTTCTTT; abundance: .; j_gene: TRBJ1-1; len: 13; d_gene: .; v_gene: TRBV2
CDR3aa: CASSWTGGGQPQHF; CDR3nt: TGTGCCAGCAGTTGGACAGGGGGTGGTCAGCCCCAGCATTTT; abundance: .; j_gene: TRBJ1-5; len: 14; d_gene: TRBD1; v_gene: TRBV6-2/TRBV6-3
CDR3aa: CASSQPGQLPYGYTF; CDR3nt: TGCGCCAGCAGCCAACCAGGACAGCTACCCTATGGCTACACCTTC; abundance: once; j_gene: TRBJ1-2; len: 15; d_gene: .; v_gene: TRBV4-1
CDR3aa: CASSVGGRGRDEQFF; CDR3nt: TGTGCCAGCAGCGTAGGTGGCAGGGGCAGGGATGAGCAGTTCTTC; abundance: .; j_gene: TRBJ2-1; len: 15; d_gene: .; v_gene: TRBV9
CDR3aa: CASSLVGQGVDEAFF; CDR3nt: TGTGCCAGCAGCTTAGTGGGACAGGGCGTGGATGAAGCTTTCTTT; abundance: .; j_gene: TRBJ1-1; len: 15; d_gene: TRBD1; v_gene: TRBV7-2
CDR3aa: CATSEIPGQSYEQYF; CDR3nt: TGTGCCACCAGTGAGATTCCTGGACAGTCCTACGAGCAGTACTTC; abundance: .; j_gene: TRBJ2-7; len: 15; d_gene: .; v_gene: TRBV24-1
CDR3aa: CASSPNRGNEQFF; CDR3nt: TGTGCCAGCAGCCCGAACAGGGGGAATGAGCAGTTCTTC; abundance: .; j_gene: TRBJ2-1; len: 13; d_gene: TRBD1; v_gene: TRBV3-1/TRBV3-2
CDR3aa: CSVEDPGGAGGELFF; CDR3nt: TGCAGCGTTGAAGATCCGGGGGGCGCGGGCGGGGAGCTGTTTTTT; abundance: .; j_gene: TRBJ2-2; len: 15; d_gene: .; v_gene: TRBV29-1
CDR3aa: CAIRQGLGSTEAFF; CDR3nt: TGTGCCATCAGACAGGGGTTAGGTAGTACTGAAGCTTTCTTT; abundance: .; j_gene: TRBJ1-1; len: 14; d_gene: TRBD1; v_gene: TRBV10-3
CDR3aa: CAWMTGSEAFF; CDR3nt: TGTGCCTGGATGACGGGTAGTGAAGCTTTCTTT; abundance: .; j_gene: TRBJ1-1; len: 11; d_gene: .; v_gene: TRBV30
CDR3aa: CASSLLPTSGGREQYF; CDR3nt: TGCGCCAGCAGCTTATTGCCGACTAGCGGAGGAAGGGAGCAGTACTTC; abundance: .; j_gene: TRBJ2-7; len: 16; d_gene: TRBD2; v_gene: TRBV5-1
CDR3aa: CASSVRGAYEQYF; CDR3nt: TGTGCCAGCAGTGTTCGGGGGGCTTACGAGCAGTACTTC; abundance: .; j_gene: TRBJ2-7; len: 13; d_gene: .; v_gene: TRBV2